This T cell receptor beta chain was identified in a study of regulatory T cells in long-lasting Graves disease. This CDR3 is built from 14 residues. The ends lost 1 base at V and 3 bases at J; junction bases unmatched: 4. CDR1 and CDR2 from the germline V gene are SGHRS and YFSETQ. Overall study findings and caveats: The study examined only peripheral blood, not thyroid tissue.

According to the study, TCR beta libraries were built with iRepertoire HTBI primers and CDR3-region Arm-PCR. TCRdb independently ran MiXCR on the multiplex PCR reads; one entry per CDR3 protein. The sample holds 560,000 or so distinct CDR3 sequences, approximately 16% seen once. This clonotype was found many times. Antigen unknown. Time point described: newly diagnosed GD, antithyroid drugs for less than 3 months. PBMCs were the source of the RNA used for TCR sequencing. The sample also formed part of further work on T cells in Graves' hyperthyroidism and ophthalmopathy. As that study records: Stability of Graves' hyperthyroidism was defined as absent ophthalmopathy progression within 18 months. Diagnosis relied on clinical symptoms, serum thyroxine and TRAb, thyroid ultrasound and orbital computed tomography. Ophthalmopathy was distinguished from stable hyperthyroidism by 13 V-J signatures.

The chain recombines TRBV5-1 with TRBJ2-7; 7 bases line up with TRBD2. The sample consisted of peripheral blood mononuclear cells (PBMCs), taken at new diagnosis, from a patient treated with antithyroid drugs. This sequence originates from a man younger than 35 with Graves disease. The CDR3 spells CASSLSGTYYEQYF. CDR3 nucleotides: TGCGCCAGCAGCTTGAGCGGGACCTACTACGAGCAGTACTTC.